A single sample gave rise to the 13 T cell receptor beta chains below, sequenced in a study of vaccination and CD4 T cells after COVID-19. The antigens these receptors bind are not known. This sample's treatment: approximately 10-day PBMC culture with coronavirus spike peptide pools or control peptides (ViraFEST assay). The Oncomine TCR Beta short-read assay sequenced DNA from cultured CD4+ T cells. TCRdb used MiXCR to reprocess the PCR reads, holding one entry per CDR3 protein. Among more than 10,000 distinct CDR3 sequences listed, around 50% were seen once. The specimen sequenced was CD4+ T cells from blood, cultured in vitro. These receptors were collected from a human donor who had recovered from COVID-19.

DNA of the CDR3: TGTGCCAGCCTAAGACAGGGACCCTACAATGAGCAGTTCTTC. Translation gives CASLRQGPYNEQFF. The gene calls are TRBV25-1 and TRBJ2-1, with 7 bases matching TRBD1. The CDR3 has 14 residues. Germline CDR1 is MGHDK and CDR2 is SYGVNS. J gave up 2 bases and V 8 bases, and 6 bases lay outside the gene matches.

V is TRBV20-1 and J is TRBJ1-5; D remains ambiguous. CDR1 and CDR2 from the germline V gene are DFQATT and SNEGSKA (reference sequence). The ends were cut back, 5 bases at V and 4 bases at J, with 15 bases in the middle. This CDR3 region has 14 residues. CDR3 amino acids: CSAPPNHLNQPQHF. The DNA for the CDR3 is TGCAGTGCTCCCCCCAACCATCTTAATCAGCCCCAGCATTTT.

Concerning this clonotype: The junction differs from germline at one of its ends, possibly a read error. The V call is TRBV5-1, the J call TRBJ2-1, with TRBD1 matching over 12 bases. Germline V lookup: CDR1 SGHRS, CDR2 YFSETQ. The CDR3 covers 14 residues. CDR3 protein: CASSFGTGGNEQFF. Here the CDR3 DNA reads TGCGCCAGCAGCTTCGGGACAGGGGGCAATGAGCAGTTCTTT.

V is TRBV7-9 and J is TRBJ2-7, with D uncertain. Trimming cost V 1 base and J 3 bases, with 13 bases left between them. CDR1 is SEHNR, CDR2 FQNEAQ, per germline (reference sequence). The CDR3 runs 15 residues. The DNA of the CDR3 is TGTGCCAGCAGCTTAGGGGTAACAAACCTCTACGAGCAGTACTTC. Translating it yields CASSLGVTNLYEQYF.

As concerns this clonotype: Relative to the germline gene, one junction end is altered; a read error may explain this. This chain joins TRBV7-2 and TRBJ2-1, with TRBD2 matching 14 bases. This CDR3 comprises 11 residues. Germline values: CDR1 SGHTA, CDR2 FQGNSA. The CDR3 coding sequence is TGTGCCAGCAGCGAGACTAGCGGGAGGGTCTTC. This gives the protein CASSETSGRVF.

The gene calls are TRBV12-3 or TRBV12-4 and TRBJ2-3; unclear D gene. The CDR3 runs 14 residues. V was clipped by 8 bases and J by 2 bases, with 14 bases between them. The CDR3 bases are TGTGCCAGCTCCTATCGATGGGTCACAGATACGCAGTATTTT. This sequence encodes CASSYRWVTDTQYF.

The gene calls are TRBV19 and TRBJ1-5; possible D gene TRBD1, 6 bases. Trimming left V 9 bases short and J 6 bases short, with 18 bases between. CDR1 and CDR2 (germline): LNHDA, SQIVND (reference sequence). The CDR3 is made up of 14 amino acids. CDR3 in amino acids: CASRTGSTGQPQHF. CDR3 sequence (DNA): TGTGCCAGCCGAACAGGGTCAACCGGTCAGCCCCAGCATTTT.

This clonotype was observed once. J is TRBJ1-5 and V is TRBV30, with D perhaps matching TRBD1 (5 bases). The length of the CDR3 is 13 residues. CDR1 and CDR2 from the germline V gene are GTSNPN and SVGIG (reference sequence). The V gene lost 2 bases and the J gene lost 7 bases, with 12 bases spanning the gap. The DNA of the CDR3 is TGTGCCTGGAGTTCTTTAGGGGACCAGCCCCAGCATTTT. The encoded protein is CAWSSLGDQPQHF.

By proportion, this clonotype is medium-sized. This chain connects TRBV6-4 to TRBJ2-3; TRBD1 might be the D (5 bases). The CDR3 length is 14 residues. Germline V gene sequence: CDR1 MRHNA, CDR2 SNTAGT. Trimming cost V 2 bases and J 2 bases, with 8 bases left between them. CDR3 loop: CASSDRGTTDTQYF. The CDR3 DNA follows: TGTGCCAGCAGTGACAGGGGAACCACAGATACGCAGTATTTT.

The chain's CDR3 is CASQRTGRTGELFF. The CDR3 DNA follows: TGTGCCAGCCAAAGGACAGGGCGCACCGGGGAGCTGTTTTTT. This chain links TRBV11-2 with TRBJ2-2; 8 nucleotides align to TRBD1. With V trimmed by 8 bases and J by 4 bases, 6 bases remained unmatched. The germline CDR1 and CDR2 sequences are SGHAT and FQNNGV. This CDR3 is 14 amino acids long.

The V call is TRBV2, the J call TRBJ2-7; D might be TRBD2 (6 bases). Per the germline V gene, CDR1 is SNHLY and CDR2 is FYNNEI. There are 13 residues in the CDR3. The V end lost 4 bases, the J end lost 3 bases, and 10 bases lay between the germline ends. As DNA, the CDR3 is TGTGCCAGCAGTGTAGCGGAGGGCTACGAGCAGTACTTC. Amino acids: CASSVAEGYEQYF.

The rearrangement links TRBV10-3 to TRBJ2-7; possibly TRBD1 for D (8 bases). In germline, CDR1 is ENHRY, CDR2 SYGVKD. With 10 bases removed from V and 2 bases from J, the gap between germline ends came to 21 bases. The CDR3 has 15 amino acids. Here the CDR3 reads CATQGAGDRTYEQYF. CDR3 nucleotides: TGTGCCACCCAGGGGGCGGGGGACCGCACCTACGAGCAGTACTTC.

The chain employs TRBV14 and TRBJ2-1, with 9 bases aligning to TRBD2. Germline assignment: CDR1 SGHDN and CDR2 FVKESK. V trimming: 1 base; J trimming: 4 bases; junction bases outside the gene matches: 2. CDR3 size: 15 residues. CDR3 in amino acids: CASSQGLAGYNEQFF. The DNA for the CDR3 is TGTGCCAGCAGCCAAGGGCTAGCGGGGTACAATGAGCAGTTCTTC. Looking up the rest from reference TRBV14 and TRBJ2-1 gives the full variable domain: EAGVTQFPSHSVIEKGQTVTLRCDPISGHDNLYWYRRVMGKEIKFLLHFVKESKQDESGMPNNRFLAERTGGTYSTLKVQPAELEDSGVYFCASSQGLAGYNEQFFGPGTRLTVL.